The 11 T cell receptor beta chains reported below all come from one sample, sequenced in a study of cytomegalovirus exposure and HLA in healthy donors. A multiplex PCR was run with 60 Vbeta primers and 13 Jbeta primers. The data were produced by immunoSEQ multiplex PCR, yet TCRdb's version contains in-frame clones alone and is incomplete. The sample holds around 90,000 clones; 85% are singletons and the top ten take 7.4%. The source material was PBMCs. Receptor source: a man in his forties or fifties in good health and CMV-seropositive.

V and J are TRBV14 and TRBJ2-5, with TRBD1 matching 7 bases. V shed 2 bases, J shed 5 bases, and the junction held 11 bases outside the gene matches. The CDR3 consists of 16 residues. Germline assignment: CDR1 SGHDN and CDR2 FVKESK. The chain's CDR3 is CASSQYIDRDGETQYF. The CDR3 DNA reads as TGTGCCAGCAGCCAATACATTGACAGGGACGGCGAGACCCAGTACTTC.

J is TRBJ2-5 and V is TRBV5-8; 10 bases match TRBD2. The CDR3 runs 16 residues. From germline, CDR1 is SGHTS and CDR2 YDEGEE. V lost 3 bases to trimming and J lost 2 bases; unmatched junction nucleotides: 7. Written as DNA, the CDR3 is TGTGCCAGCAGCTCAGCTAGCGGGGGTCATCAAGAGACCCAGTACTTC. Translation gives CASSSASGGHQETQYF.

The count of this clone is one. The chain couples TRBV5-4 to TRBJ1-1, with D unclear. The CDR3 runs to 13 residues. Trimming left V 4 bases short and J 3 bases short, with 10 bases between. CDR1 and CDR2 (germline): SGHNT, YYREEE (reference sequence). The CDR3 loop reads CASSPPGYTEAFF. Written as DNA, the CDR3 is TGTGCCAGCAGCCCACCAGGTTACACTGAAGCTTTCTTT. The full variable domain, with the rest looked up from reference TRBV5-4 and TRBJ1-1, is ETGVTQSPTHLIKTRGQQVTLRCSSQSGHNTVSWYQQALGQGPQFIFQYYREEENGRGNFPPRFSGLQFPNYSSELNVNALELDDSALYLCASSPPGYTEAFFGQGTRLTVV.

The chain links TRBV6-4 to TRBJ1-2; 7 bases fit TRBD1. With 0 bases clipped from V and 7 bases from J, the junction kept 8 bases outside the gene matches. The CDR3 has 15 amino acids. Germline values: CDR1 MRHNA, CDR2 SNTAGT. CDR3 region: CASSDSQGTPGGYTF. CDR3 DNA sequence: TGTGCCAGCAGTGACTCACAGGGGACCCCGGGTGGCTACACCTTC.

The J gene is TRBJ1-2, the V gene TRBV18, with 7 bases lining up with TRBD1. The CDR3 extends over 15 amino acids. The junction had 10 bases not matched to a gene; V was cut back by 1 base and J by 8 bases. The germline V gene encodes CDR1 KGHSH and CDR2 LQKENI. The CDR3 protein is CASSPRQGIDEGYTF. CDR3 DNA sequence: TGTGCCAGCTCACCACGACAGGGAATCGACGAGGGCTACACCTTC.

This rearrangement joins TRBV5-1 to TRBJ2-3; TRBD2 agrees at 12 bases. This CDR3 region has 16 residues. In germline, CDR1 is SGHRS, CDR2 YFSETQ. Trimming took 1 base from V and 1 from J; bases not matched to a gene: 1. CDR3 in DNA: TGCGCCAGCAGCTTGCGACTAGCGGGGGGCACAGATACGCAGTATTTT. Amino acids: CASSLRLAGGTDTQYF.

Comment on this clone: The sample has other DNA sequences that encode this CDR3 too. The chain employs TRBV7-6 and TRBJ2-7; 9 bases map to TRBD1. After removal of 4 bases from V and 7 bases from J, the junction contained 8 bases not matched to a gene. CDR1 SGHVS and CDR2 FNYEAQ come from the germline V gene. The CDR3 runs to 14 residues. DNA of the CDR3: TGTGCCAGCAGCTACCCGGGACAGGGTAGGGAGCAGTACTTC. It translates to CASSYPGQGREQYF.

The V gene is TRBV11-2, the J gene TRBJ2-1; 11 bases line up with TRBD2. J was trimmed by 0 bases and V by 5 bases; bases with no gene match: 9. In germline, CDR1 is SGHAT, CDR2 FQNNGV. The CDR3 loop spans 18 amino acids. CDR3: CASSASGGHFGSYNEQFF. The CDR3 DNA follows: TGTGCCAGCAGCGCTAGCGGGGGGCATTTTGGCTCCTACAATGAGCAGTTCTTC.

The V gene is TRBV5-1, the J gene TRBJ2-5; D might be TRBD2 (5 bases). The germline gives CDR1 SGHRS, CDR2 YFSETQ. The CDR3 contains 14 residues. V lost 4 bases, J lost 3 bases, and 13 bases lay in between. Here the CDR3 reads CASSRELAKETQYF. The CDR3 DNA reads TGCGCCAGCAGCCGAGAGCTAGCAAAAGAGACCCAGTACTTC.

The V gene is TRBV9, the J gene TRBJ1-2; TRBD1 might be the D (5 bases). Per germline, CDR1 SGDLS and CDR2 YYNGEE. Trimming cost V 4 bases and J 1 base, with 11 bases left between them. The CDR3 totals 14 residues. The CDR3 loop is CASSPTTDNYGYTF. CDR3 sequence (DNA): TGTGCCAGCAGCCCAACGACAGATAACTATGGCTACACCTTC.

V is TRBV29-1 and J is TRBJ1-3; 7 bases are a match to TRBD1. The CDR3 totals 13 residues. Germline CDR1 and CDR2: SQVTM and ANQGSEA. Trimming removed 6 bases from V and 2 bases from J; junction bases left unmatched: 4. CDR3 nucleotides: TGCAGCGTGGAACAGGGGCCTGGAAACACCATATATTTT. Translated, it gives CSVEQGPGNTIYF.